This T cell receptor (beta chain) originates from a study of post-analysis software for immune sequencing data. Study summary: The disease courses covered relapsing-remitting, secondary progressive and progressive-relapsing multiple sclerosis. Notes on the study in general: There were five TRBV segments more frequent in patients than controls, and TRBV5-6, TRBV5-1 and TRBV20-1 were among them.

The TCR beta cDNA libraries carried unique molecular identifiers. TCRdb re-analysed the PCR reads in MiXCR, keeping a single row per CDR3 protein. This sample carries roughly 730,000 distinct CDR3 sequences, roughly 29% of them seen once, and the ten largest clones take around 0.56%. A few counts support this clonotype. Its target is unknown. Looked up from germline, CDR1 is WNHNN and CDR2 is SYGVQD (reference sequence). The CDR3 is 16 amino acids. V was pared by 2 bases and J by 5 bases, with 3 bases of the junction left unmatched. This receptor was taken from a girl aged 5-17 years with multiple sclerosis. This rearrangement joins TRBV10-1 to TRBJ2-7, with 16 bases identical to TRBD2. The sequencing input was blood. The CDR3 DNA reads TGCGCCAGCAGTGAGCGGGGACTAGCGGGAGGGGACGAGCAGTACTTC. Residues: CASSERGLAGGDEQYF.